The sequence of this TCR beta chain was determined in a study of cytomegalovirus exposure and HLA in healthy donors. Though nominally healthy at sampling, donors likely had unrecorded immune exposures. PCR was performed using 60 Vbeta and 13 Jbeta primers. This table comes from immunoSEQ multiplex PCR, and its TCRdb copy is limited to in-frame clones, with some not included. The sample comprises over 100,000 clones, around 61% of which are singletons, and 2.2% rests with the top ten. On this clone itself: The junction differs from germline at one of its ends, possibly a read error.

Material: PBMCs. The TCR sequence derives from a woman in her twenties or thirties in good health and CMV-seronegative.

Here the CDR3 DNA reads TGTGCCAGCAGTTCTCTGGACAGAACTGTCCCCGTCTTC. Translating it yields CASSSLDRTVPVF. The chain links TRBV28 to TRBJ2-1; the D gene is possibly TRBD1 (6 bases). CDR1 MDHEN and CDR2 SYDVKM come from the germline V gene. This CDR3 comprises 13 residues. The full variable domain, rest sourced from reference TRBV28 and TRBJ2-1, is DVKVTQSSRYLVKRTGEKVFLECVQDMDHENMFWYRQDPGLGLRLIYFSYDVKMKEKGDIPEGYSVSREKKERFSLILESASTNQTSMYLCASSSLDRTVPVFGPGTRLTVL.